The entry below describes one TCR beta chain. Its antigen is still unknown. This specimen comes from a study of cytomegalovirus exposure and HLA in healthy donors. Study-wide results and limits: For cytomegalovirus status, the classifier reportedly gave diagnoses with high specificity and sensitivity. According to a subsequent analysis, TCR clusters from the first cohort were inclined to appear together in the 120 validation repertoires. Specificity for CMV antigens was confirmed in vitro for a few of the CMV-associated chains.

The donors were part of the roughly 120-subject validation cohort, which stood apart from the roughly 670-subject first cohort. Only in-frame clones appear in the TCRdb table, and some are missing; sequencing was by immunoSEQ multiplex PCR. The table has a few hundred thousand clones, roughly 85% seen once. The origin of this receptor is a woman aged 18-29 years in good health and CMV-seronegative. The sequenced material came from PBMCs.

The CDR3 region is CASSIDLAGGQNEQYF. CDR3 in DNA: TGTGCCAGTAGTATTGATCTAGCGGGAGGTCAGAACGAGCAGTACTTC. V is TRBV19 and J is TRBJ2-7, with 11 bases that match TRBD2. Losses at the gene ends were 3 bases for V and 5 bases for J; bases not matched to a gene: 9. The CDR3 is 16 residues long. CDR1 LNHDA and CDR2 SQIVND come from the germline V gene (reference sequence).